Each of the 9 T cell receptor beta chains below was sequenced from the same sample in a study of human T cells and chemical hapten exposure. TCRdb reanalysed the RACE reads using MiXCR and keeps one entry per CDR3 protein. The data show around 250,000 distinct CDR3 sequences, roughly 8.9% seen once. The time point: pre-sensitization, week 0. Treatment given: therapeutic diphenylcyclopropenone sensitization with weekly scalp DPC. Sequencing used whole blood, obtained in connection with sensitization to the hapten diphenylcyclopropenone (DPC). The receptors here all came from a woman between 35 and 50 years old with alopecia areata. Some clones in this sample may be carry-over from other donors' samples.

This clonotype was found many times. The CDR3: CASSLMWSEAVEQYF. CDR3 in DNA: TGTGCCAGCAGCTTGATGTGGTCCGAGGCTGTCGAGCAGTACTTC. The chain is built from TRBV7-2 and TRBJ2-7, with D unclear. Per germline, CDR1 SGHTA and CDR2 FQGNSA. V was shortened by 3 bases and J by 6 bases, with 18 bases between the two germline ends. CDR3 length equals 15 residues.

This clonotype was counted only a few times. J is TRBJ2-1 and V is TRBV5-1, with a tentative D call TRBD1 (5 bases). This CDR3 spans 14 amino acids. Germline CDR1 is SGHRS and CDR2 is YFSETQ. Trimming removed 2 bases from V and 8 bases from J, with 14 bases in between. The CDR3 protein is CASSLRRGWDEQFF. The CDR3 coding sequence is TGCGCCAGCAGCTTAAGAAGGGGCTGGGATGAGCAGTTCTTC.

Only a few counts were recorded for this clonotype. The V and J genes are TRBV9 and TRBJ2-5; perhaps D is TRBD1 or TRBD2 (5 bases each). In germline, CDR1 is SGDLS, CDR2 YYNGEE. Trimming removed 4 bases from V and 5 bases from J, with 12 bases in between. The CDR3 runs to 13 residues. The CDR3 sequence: CASSRDPEETQYF. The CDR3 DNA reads TGTGCCAGCAGCCGGGACCCTGAGGAGACCCAGTACTTC.

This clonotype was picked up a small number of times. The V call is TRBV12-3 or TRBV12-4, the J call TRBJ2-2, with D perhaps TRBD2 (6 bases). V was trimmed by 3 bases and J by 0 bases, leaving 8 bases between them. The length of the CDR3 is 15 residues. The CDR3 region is CASSFRGSNTGELFF. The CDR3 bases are TGTGCCAGCAGTTTCCGGGGGTCGAACACCGGGGAGCTGTTTTTT.

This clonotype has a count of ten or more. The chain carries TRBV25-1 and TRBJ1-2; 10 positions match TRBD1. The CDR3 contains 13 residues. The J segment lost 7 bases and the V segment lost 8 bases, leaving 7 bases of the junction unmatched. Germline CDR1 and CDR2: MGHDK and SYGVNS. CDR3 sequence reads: CASQTGGEVGYTF. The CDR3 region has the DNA TGTGCCAGCCAGACAGGGGGCGAGGTTGGCTACACCTTC.

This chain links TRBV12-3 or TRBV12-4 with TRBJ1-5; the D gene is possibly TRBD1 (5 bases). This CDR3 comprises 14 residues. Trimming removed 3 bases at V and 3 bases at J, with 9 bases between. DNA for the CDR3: TGTGCCAGCAGTTTGGGACTGATCAATCAGCCCCAGCATTTT. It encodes CASSLGLINQPQHF.

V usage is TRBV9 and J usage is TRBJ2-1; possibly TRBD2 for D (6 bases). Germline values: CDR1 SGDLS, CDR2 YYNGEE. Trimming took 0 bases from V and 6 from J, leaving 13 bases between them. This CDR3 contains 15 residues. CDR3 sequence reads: CASSVVGTSSNEQFF. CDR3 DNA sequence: TGTGCCAGCAGCGTAGTTGGCACTAGCAGCAATGAGCAGTTCTTC. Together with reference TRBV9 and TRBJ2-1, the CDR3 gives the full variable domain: DSGVTQTPKHLITATGQRVTLRCSPRSGDLSVYWYQQSLDQGLQFLIQYYNGEERAKGNILERFSAQQFPDLHSELNLSSLELGDSALYFCASSVVGTSSNEQFFGPGTRLTVL.

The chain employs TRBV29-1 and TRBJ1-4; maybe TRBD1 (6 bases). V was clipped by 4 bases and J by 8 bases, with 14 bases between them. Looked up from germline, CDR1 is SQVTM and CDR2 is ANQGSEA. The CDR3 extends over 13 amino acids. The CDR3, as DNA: TGCAGCGTTGGTGGGGGGGCTGGAGAAAAACTGTTTTTT. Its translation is CSVGGGAGEKLFF.

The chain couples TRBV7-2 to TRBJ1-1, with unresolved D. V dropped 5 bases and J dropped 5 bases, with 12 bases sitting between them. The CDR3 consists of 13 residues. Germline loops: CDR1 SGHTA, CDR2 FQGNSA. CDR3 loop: CASSRMKDTEAFF. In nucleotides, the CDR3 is TGTGCCAGCAGCCGGATGAAAGATACTGAAGCTTTCTTT.